This T cell receptor beta chain was recovered during a study of blood T cell repertoires in COVID-19. Study-wide context: Researchers got acute and convalescent COVID-19 samples from the United States, Italy and Spain. PBMCs, B-cell-depleted T cells, or T cells provided the cDNA or gDNA that made up the material.

Authors' methods: The authors estimated nucleated cell counts from reference gene primer amplification. Profiling relied on immunoSEQ multiplex PCR, and the TCRdb table lists in-frame clones only, not all of them. From that table come the V and J calls and clone size; the DNA was used to work out D and trimming. The table lists 200,000 to 300,000 clones, over 80% of them singletons. Germline CDR1 MNHEY, CDR2 SVGEGT. The CDR3 extends over 14 amino acids. After removal of 5 bases from V and 3 bases from J, the junction contained 5 bases not matched to a gene. Individuals drawn from about 26 US areas were about 18 to 95 years old.

The V gene is TRBV6-2 or TRBV6-3, the J gene TRBJ1-1, with TRBD1 matching over 8 bases. This sequence was found in a woman aged 25 to 45 with acute COVID-19. The sequenced material came from PBMCs or T cells enriched from blood (not recorded which). DNA of the CDR3: TGTGCCAGCAGTCTCTTCAGGGGGCACACTGAAGCTTTCTTT. Amino acids: CASSLFRGHTEAFF.